One and the same sample provided the 5 T cell receptor beta chains below, sequenced in a study of blood T cell repertoires in COVID-19. Measured with immunoSEQ multiplex PCR; TCRdb has only the in-frame clones, and not every one. The data hold about 85,000 clones, with roughly 89% observed a single time. Sequencing input: peripheral blood. These receptors were taken from a man aged 45-65 years with acute or convalescent COVID-19.

The chain has TRBV5-1 and TRBJ2-7, with D unresolved. Germline V gene sequence: CDR1 SGHRS, CDR2 YFSETQ. With 4 bases removed from V and 2 bases from J, the gap between germline ends came to 16 bases. This CDR3 has 15 residues. The CDR3 DNA reads TGCGCCAGCAGCCCCGAGCTAAGTGACACCTACGAGCAGTACTTC. Translating it yields CASSPELSDTYEQYF.

This clone was picked up one time. The CDR3 sequence is CASSLPGNYGYTF. DNA for the CDR3: TGTGCCAGCAGCCTTCCAGGAAACTATGGCTACACCTTC. This rearrangement joins TRBV5-6 to TRBJ1-2; no reliable D call. The CDR3 extends over 13 amino acids. Deletions cut 4 bases from V and 2 bases from J, with 9 bases between. From germline, CDR1 is SGHDT and CDR2 YYEEEE.

V is TRBV24-1 and J is TRBJ1-3, with no clear D. Germline CDR1 is KGHDR and CDR2 is SFDVKD. The CDR3 totals 14 residues. V dropped 4 bases and J dropped 1 base, with 7 bases sitting between them. The CDR3 DNA reads TGTGCCACCAGTGACGCCCGGTCTGGAAACACCATATATTTT. It translates to CATSDARSGNTIYF.

V usage is TRBV19 and J usage is TRBJ1-6; 7 bases map to TRBD1. Per the germline V gene, CDR1 is LNHDA and CDR2 is SQIVND (reference sequence). The CDR3 consists of 17 residues. V trimming: 7 bases; J trimming: 7 bases; junction bases outside the gene matches: 16. The CDR3 bases are TGTGCCAGTATCTCTAGGAAGGGGGCCTCTACGAATTCACCCCTCCACTTT. Translating gives CASISRKGASTNSPLHF.

The chain couples TRBV5-1 to TRBJ1-1; D is possibly TRBD1 (6 bases). V was pared by 3 bases and J by 1 base, with 10 bases between. In germline, CDR1 is SGHRS, CDR2 YFSETQ. This CDR3 comprises 14 residues. This CDR3 is CASSWTDGNTEAFF. CDR3 coding DNA: TGCGCCAGCAGCTGGACAGACGGGAACACTGAAGCTTTCTTT.